This T cell receptor beta chain was recovered during a study of blood T cell repertoires in COVID-19. Study-level information: The samples span acute and convalescent COVID-19 from the United States, Italy and Spain. The analysed material was cDNA or gDNA that came from T cells, B-cell-depleted T cells, or PBMCs.

Original analysis: Counts of nucleated cells, estimated from reference gene primer amplification, were obtained. Measured with immunoSEQ multiplex PCR; TCRdb has only the in-frame clones, and not every one. V and J calls and clone size are given by that table; D and trimming were obtained from the DNA. This table has 40,000 to 50,000 clones, more than 75% appearing once. CDR1 and CDR2 (germline): SGHVS, FNYEAQ. The CDR3 runs to 15 residues. The V end was cut by 5 bases, the J end by 1 base, with 14 bases between. The specimen was peripheral blood. The source of this sequence is a man in his 70s with active COVID-19. The V and J genes are TRBV7-6 and TRBJ2-5, with D possibly matching TRBD2 (7 bases). This CDR3 is CASSHTRGAQETQYF. The DNA of the CDR3 is TGTGCCAGCAGCCATACCCGGGGGGCCCAAGAGACCCAGTACTTC.